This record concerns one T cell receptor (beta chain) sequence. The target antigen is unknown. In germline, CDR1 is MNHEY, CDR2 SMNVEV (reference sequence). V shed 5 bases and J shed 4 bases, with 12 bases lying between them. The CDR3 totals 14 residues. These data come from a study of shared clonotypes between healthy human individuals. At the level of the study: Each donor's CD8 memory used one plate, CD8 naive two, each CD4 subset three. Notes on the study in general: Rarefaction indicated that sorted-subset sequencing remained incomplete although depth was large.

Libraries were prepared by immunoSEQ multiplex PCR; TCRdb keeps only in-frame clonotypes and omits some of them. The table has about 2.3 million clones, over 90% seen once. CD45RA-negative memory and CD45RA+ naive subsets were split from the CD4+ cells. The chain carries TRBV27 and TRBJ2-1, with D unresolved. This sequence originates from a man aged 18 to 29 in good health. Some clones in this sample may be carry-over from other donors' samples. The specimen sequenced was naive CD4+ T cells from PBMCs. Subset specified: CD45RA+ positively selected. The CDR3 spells CASSKDAAYNEQFF. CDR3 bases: TGTGCCAGCAGTAAGGACGCTGCTTACAATGAGCAGTTCTTC.